Below, 23 T cell receptor beta chains from the same sample are listed, as sequenced in a study of breast tumors, draining lymph nodes, adjacent tissues. MiXCR, applied by TCRdb to the multiplex PCR reads, yields one record per CDR3 protein. Among more than 20,000 distinct CDR3 sequences listed, around 23% were seen once. Sequencing was carried out using breast tumor tissue. Source of these receptors: a female donor with breast cancer. Some clones in this sample may be carry-over from other donors' samples.

The table lists this clonotype with many counts. V and J are TRBV7-3 and TRBJ2-1; TRBD2 matches at 8 bases. Germline V gene lookup returns CDR1 SGHTA and CDR2 FQGTGA. This CDR3 spans 18 amino acids. V was pared by 5 bases and J by 7 bases, with 19 bases of the junction left unmatched. The CDR3 DNA reads as TGTGCCAGCAGCGCCAAGCCCTCTTTAGCGGGACCGCGGAATGAGCAGTTCTTC. Its translation is CASSAKPSLAGPRNEQFF.

This clonotype was observed at least ten times. This rearrangement joins TRBV29-1 to TRBJ2-7; the match to TRBD2 covers 13 bases. CDR1 SQVTM and CDR2 ANQGSEA come from the germline V gene. The CDR3 sequence is 13 residues long. V was clipped by 8 bases and J by 4 bases; unmatched bases: 5. CDR3 DNA: TGCAGCACCCGACTAGCGGGAGGATACGAGCAGTACTTC. Its translation is CSTRLAGGYEQYF.

This clonotype has ten or more counts. This chain connects TRBV3-1 to TRBJ1-2; tentatively, D is TRBD1 (6 bases). This CDR3 has 15 amino acids. Germline CDR1 and CDR2: LGHDT and YNNKEL (reference sequence). V gave up 2 bases and J gave up 3 bases, with 13 bases separating them. CDR3 loop: CASSQTDSTYYGYTF. The CDR3 DNA reads as TGTGCCAGCAGCCAAACGGACAGTACCTACTATGGCTACACCTTC. Full variable domain (rest looked up from reference TRBV3-1 and TRBJ1-2): DTAVSQTPKYLVTQMGNDKSIKCEQNLGHDTMYWYKQDSKKFLKIMFSYNNKELIINETVPNRFSPKSPDKAHLNLHINSLELGDSAVYFCASSQTDSTYYGYTFGSGTRLTVV.

In its sample, this clonotype was seen many times. The chain couples TRBV11-2 to TRBJ2-1, with D uncertain. This CDR3 comprises 13 residues. Trimming left V 1 base short and J 10 bases short, with 11 bases between. The germline V gene encodes CDR1 SGHAT and CDR2 FQNNGV. The CDR3 here is CASSLVGQGEQFF. The CDR3 coding sequence is TGTGCCAGCAGCTTAGTAGGCCAAGGGGAGCAGTTCTTC.

This clonotype was counted at least ten times. This chain uses TRBV4-2 with TRBJ1-5; 9 nucleotides agree with TRBD1. V trimming: 6 bases; J trimming: 5 bases; junction bases outside the gene matches: 5. This CDR3 has 14 amino acids. Germline V gene data show CDR1 as LGHNA and CDR2 as YNFKEQ. The CDR3 loop reads CASSSDRGYQPQHF. Written as DNA, the CDR3 is TGTGCCAGCAGTTCGGACAGGGGATATCAGCCCCAGCATTTT.

This clonotype was seen many times. The chain employs TRBV7-8 and TRBJ1-5, with a weak D call TRBD1 (5 bases). CDR1 and CDR2 (germline): SGHVS, FQNEAQ. The CDR3 has 18 residues. The germline V and J ends were trimmed by 3 bases and 10 bases, with 28 bases remaining between them. In nucleotides, the CDR3 is TGTGCCAGCAGCTTCCAACCTAGTAGGCGACAGAATAATCTACCCCAGCATTTT. Translating gives CASSFQPSRRQNNLPQHF.

The sample holds many counts of this clonotype. The chain combines TRBV11-2 with TRBJ2-5, with TRBD2 matching 10 bases. There are 16 residues in the CDR3. V dropped 8 bases and J dropped 1; count of bases not matched to a gene: 10. CDR1 and CDR2 (germline): SGHAT, FQNNGV. CDR3 bases: TGTGCCAGCGGGTTCCAGACTAGCGGGCCCCAAGAGACCCAGTACTTC. Translating gives CASGFQTSGPQETQYF.

On this clonotype itself: A much more abundant neighbour one base away suggests this may be a read error. The chain recombines TRBV5-1 with TRBJ2-5; 15 bases are shared with TRBD2. This CDR3 has 16 amino acids. CDR1 and CDR2 from the germline V gene are SGHRS and YFSETQ. CDR3 DNA: TGCGCCAGCAGCTGGACTAGCGGGGGGGTCCAAGAGACCCAGTGCTTC. As protein: CASSWTSGGVQETQCF.

This clonotype has a count of ten or more. This chain connects TRBV6-1 to TRBJ2-1; D is possibly TRBD1 (7 bases). The CDR3 has 14 amino acids. V lost 1 base and J lost 7, with 11 bases in between. The germline V gene encodes CDR1 MNHNS and CDR2 SASEGT. CDR3 nucleotide sequence: TGTGCCAGCAGTGAAGACAGGGGAGGAAATGAGCAGTTCTTC. Its translation is CASSEDRGGNEQFF.

This clonotype has at least ten counts. CDR3 region: CASSATGTTGELFF. DNA for the CDR3: TGTGCCAGCAGCGCAACAGGGACAACCGGGGAGCTGTTTTTT. This rearrangement joins TRBV7-3 to TRBJ2-2, with D tentatively TRBD1 (6 bases). Germline CDR1 SGHTA, CDR2 FQGTGA. The CDR3 extends over 14 amino acids. Trimming took off 5 bases at V and 5 bases at J, with 12 bases between the two ends.

J is TRBJ1-1 and V is TRBV7-6, with D tentatively TRBD1 (6 bases). The CDR3 is made up of 13 amino acids. The V gene lost 5 bases and the J gene lost 1 base, with 8 bases spanning the gap. Looked up from germline, CDR1 is SGHVS and CDR2 is FNYEAQ. For the CDR3, the DNA is TGTGCCAGCAGCAAGACAGGGAACACTGAAGCTTTCTTT. It specifies CASSKTGNTEAFF.

This clonotype is deemed medium-sized. The chain carries TRBV20-1 and TRBJ1-4; D is undetermined. CDR1 is DFQATT, CDR2 SNEGSKA, per germline (reference sequence). The CDR3 runs 14 residues. V was clipped by 2 bases and J by 8 bases, with 15 bases between them. CDR3 bases: TGCAGTGCTAGAAACAGTCGAATGAGGGAAAAACTGTTTTTT. It translates to CSARNSRMREKLFF.

This clonotype has a count of ten or more. The genes are TRBV9 and TRBJ1-2, with D uncertain. The V gene's germline CDR1 is SGDLS and CDR2 YYNGEE. With 4 bases removed from V and 6 bases from J, the gap between germline ends came to 13 bases. The CDR3 covers 13 residues. CDR3 nucleotides: TGTGCCAGCAGCTCCACCGGTACGGATGGCTACACCTTC. Translating it yields CASSSTGTDGYTF.

This clonotype was picked up many times. The rearrangement links TRBV12-1 to TRBJ1-2. TRBV12-1 is given as a pseudogene. This CDR3 is built from 18 residues. The CDR3 DNA reads TGTGCCAGCGGTGAAACCTTGGGATCAGGGAGGGTGAACTATGGCTACACCTTC. Protein: CASGETLGSGRVNYGYTF.

Ten or more counts support this clonotype. V usage is TRBV12-3 or TRBV12-4 and J usage is TRBJ2-7, with 12 bases that match TRBD2. Losses at the gene ends were 6 bases for V and 3 bases for J; bases not matched to a gene: 3. CDR3 size: 14 residues. CDR3 amino acids: CASRLLAGGYEQYF. Written as DNA, the CDR3 is TGTGCCAGCAGGTTACTAGCGGGAGGCTACGAGCAGTACTTC.

This clonotype was detected ten times or more. The chain combines TRBV20-1 with TRBJ2-5; 13 nucleotides align to TRBD2. The CDR3 length is 17 residues. The germline V gene has CDR1 DFQATT and CDR2 SNEGSKA (reference sequence). Germline trimming cut 3 bases from V and 0 bases from J; bases unmatched to any gene: 7. In nucleotides, the CDR3 is TGCAGTGCTAGTCTCGGACTAGCGGGAGAGAACCAAGAGACCCAGTACTTC. Its protein product is CSASLGLAGENQETQYF.

The table lists this clonotype with many counts. This CDR3 is CASSEGRMGETQYF. The CDR3 bases are TGTGCCAGCAGTGAAGGGAGGATGGGGGAGACCCAGTACTTC. The chain couples TRBV2 to TRBJ2-5, with a possible D match to TRBD2 (5 bases). Trimming shortened V by 1 base and J by 5 bases, and 11 bases separated the two germline ends. Germline V gives CDR1 SNHLY, CDR2 FYNNEI. The CDR3 runs 14 residues.

This clonotype came up many times. This chain joins TRBV6-5 and TRBJ2-7; D uncertain. This CDR3 spans 16 amino acids. V lost 3 bases and J lost 2, with 17 bases in between. Germline values: CDR1 MNHEY, CDR2 SVGAGI. The DNA for the CDR3 is TGTGCCAGCAGTTATACGTTACTGACCCGGACCTACGAGCAGTACTTC. It specifies CASSYTLLTRTYEQYF.

This clonotype was recorded many times. Written as DNA, the CDR3 is TGTGCCAGCAGCCCGGGACAGGGTTTATACGAGCAGTACTTC. This translates into CASSPGQGLYEQYF. The chain combines TRBV7-9 with TRBJ2-7; 9 bases align to TRBD1. The CDR3 length is 14 residues. Trimming at V came to 5 bases and at J to 4 bases, leaving 6 bases not matched to a gene. Germline CDR1 SEHNR, CDR2 FQNEAQ (reference sequence).

This chain uses TRBV7-3 with TRBJ2-5, with 12 bases identical to TRBD1. Germline CDR1 and CDR2: SGHTA and FQGTGA. The CDR3 runs to 15 residues. The trim removed 5 bases at V and 5 bases at J, leaving 6 bases unmatched. CDR3 nucleotide sequence: TGTGCCAGCAGCCGCGGGACAGGGGGCGCGGAGACCCAGTACTTC. The encoded protein is CASSRGTGGAETQYF.

The sample holds a few counts of this clonotype. V is TRBV15 and J is TRBJ2-7; 8 bases are a match to TRBD2. With 3 bases clipped from V and 6 bases from J, the junction kept 10 bases outside the gene matches. CDR3 length: 15 residues. Per germline, CDR1 LNHNV and CDR2 YYDKDF (reference sequence). CDR3 DNA sequence: TGTGCCACCAGCAGTGAGGGCGGGAGGAGCGGCGAGCAGTACTTC. Translation gives CATSSEGGRSGEQYF.

The chain recombines TRBV27 with TRBJ1-2; D is uncertain. This CDR3 is 15 amino acids long. Trimming took 2 bases from V and 4 from J, leaving 14 bases between them. CDR1 and CDR2 from the germline V gene are MNHEY and SMNVEV (reference sequence). CDR3 DNA sequence: TGTGCCAGCAGTTTAAGTATTGCCTTGGGCTATGGCTACACCTTC. Translation: CASSLSIALGYGYTF.

This clonotype was seen many times. V usage is TRBV6-1 and J usage is TRBJ2-2; tentatively, D is TRBD1 (5 bases). The germline gives CDR1 MNHNS, CDR2 SASEGT. This CDR3 region has 14 residues. The V end was cut by 10 bases, the J end by 0 bases, with 12 bases between. CDR3 sequence: CATSDSSNTGELFF. CDR3 sequence (DNA): TGTGCCACTTCAGACAGTTCGAACACCGGGGAGCTGTTTTTT.